The clone carrying this TCR beta chain showed up just a few times. What it recognizes is unknown. The entry originates in a study of post-analysis software for immune sequencing data. Findings of the study overall: The study found significantly lower normalized Chao1 diversity in multiple sclerosis patients than in controls. TRBV5-6, TRBV5-1 and TRBV20-1 were among 4 or 5 TRBV segments more frequent in patients than controls.

Germline loops: CDR1 SEHNR, CDR2 FQNEAQ (reference sequence). The length of the CDR3 is 11 residues. V dropped 3 bases and J dropped 14 bases, with 11 bases sitting between them. Unique molecular identifiers featured in each of the TCR beta cDNA libraries. It was from about 0.94 to 9.7 million T cells that approximately 500,000 cDNA molecules came. One entry per CDR3 protein, called by TCRdb with MiXCR from the PCR reads. Of some 890,000 distinct CDR3 sequences listed, under 70% are singletons. The chain links TRBV7-9 to TRBJ2-4; TRBD2 is a possible D gene (6 bases). The specimen was blood. The sequence was obtained from a girl under 18 with multiple sclerosis. The CDR3 DNA follows: TGTGCCAGCAGCTTGGAGGGGCAGGAGTACTTC. It yields the protein CASSLEGQEYF.